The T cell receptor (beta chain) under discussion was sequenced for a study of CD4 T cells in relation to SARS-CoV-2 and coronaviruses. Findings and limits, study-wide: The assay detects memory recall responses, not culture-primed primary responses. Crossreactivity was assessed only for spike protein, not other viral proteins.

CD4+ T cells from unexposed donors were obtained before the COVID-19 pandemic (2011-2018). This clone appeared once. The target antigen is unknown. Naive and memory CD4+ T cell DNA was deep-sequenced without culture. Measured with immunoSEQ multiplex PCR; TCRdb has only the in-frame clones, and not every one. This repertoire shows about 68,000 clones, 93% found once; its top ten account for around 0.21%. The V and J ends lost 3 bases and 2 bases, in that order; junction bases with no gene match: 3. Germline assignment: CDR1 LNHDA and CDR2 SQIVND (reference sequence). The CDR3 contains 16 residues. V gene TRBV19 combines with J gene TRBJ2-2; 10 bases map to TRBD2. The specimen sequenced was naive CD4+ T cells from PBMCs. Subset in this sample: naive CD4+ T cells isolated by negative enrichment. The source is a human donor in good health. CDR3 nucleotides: TGTGCCAGTAGTATGTGGACTAGCGGAAACACCGGGGAGCTGTTTTTT. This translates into CASSMWTSGNTGELFF. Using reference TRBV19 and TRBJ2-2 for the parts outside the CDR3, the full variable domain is DGGITQSPKYLFRKEGQNVTLSCEQNLNHDAMYWYRQDPGQGLRLIYYSQIVNDFQKGDIAEGYSVSREKKESFPLTVTSAQKNPTAFYLCASSMWTSGNTGELFFGEGSRLTVL.